The sequence of this T cell receptor beta chain was determined in a study of metastatic and nonmetastatic thyroid tumors. Whole-study context: From malignant and benign thyroid patients, repertoires in blood and in tumor or nodule tissue were compared.

Study-level points and caveats: In both blood and tumor samples, TCR beta diversity was reported significantly higher for malignant than benign nodules.

V gave up 2 bases and J gave up 10 bases, with 12 bases separating them. This CDR3 region has 13 residues. Looked up from germline, CDR1 is SGHTA and CDR2 is FQGNSA. Each patient went into thyroid surgery without having received any treatment. In regard to this clone: Its specificity is not known.

How the authors handled the data: To classify distant metastasis in papillary thyroid cancer, a model was built from CDR3 differences across clinicopathological groups. TCRdb re-called the PCR reads through MiXCR. The V and J calls reflect TCRdb's pipeline rather than the authors' work. This table has roughly 7,400 clones, about 37% appearing once. The sequenced sample was tumor tissue. This TCR came from a female donor with papillary thyroid cancer or a benign thyroid nodule (not recorded which). Some clones in this sample may be carry-over from other donors' samples. The gene calls are TRBV7-2 and TRBJ2-1, with D hard to call. CDR3 bases: TGTGCCAGCAGCTTATGGAACTATCGAGAGCAGTTCTTC. Its protein product is CASSLWNYREQFF.